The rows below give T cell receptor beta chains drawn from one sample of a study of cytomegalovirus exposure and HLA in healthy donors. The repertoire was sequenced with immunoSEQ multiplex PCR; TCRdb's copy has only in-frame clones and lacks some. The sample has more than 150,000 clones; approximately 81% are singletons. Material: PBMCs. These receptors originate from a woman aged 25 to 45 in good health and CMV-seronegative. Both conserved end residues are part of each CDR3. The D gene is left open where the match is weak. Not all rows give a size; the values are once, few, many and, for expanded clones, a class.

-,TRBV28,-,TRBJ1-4,CASSLPLGQTNEKLFF,TGTGCCAGCAGTTTACCTCTCGGACAGACTAATGAAAAACTGTTTTTT
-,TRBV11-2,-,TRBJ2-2,CASSPPRESRASTGELFF,TGTGCCAGCAGCCCCCCTCGGGAGAGCCGAGCCTCCACCGGGGAGCTGTTTTTT
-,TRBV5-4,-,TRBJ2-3,CASSLGQQSTDTQYF,TGTGCCAGCAGCTTGGGACAGCAGAGCACAGATACGCAGTATTTT
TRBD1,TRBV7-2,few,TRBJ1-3,CASSYDRVSGNTIYF,TGTGCCAGCAGCTACGACAGGGTCTCTGGAAACACCATATATTTT
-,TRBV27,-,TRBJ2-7,CASSSINSNPAYEQYF,TGTGCCAGCAGTTCAATAAACAGCAACCCAGCCTACGAGCAGTACTTC
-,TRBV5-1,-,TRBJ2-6,CASSLSAGANVLTF,TGCGCCAGCAGCTTATCGGCTGGGGCCAACGTCCTGACTTTC
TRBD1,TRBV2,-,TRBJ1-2,CASSEVIGGGYGYTF,TGTGCCAGCAGTGAAGTGATAGGGGGCGGCTATGGCTACACCTTC
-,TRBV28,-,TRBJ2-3,CASSFRGATQYF,TGTGCCAGCAGTTTTCGGGGGGCTACGCAGTATTTT
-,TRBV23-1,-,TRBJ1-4,CVGHSGEKLFF,TGCGTTGGACATTCAGGCGAAAAACTGTTTTTT
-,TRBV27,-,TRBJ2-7,CASSEDYPPYEQYF,TGTGCCAGCAGCGAGGACTACCCCCCGTACGAGCAGTACTTC
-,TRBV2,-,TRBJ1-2,CASSGGVNYGYTF,TGTGCCAGCAGTGGGGGGGTTAACTATGGCTACACCTTC
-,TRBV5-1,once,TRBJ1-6,CASSGGDSPLHF,TGCGCCAGCAGCGGCGGAGATTCACCCCTCCACTTT
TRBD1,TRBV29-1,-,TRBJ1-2,CSVDPRGEDGYTF,TGCAGCGTTGATCCCAGGGGGGAGGATGGCTACACCTTC
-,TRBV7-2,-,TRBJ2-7,CASSFVAVNTYEQYF,TGTGCCAGCAGCTTCGTCGCGGTTAATACCTACGAGCAGTACTTC
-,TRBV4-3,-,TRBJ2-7,CASSQAQGYEQYF,TGCGCCAGCAGCCAAGCTCAGGGCTACGAGCAGTACTTC
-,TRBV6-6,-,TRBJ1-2,CASSPAGDGYTF,TGTGCCAGCAGCCCCGCGGGGGATGGCTACACCTTC
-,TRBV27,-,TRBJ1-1,CASSSQPLSANTEAFF,TGTGCCAGCAGTTCCCAACCCCTTAGTGCGAACACTGAAGCTTTCTTT
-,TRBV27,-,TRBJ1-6,CASSLGQAYSPLHF,TGTGCCAGCAGTTTGGGGCAGGCCTATTCACCCCTCCACTTT
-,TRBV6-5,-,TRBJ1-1,CASSYSGLGAGEAFF,TGTGCCAGCAGTTACTCAGGATTAGGGGCCGGTGAAGCTTTCTTT
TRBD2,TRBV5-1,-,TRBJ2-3,CASSWGTSGSTDTQYF,TGCGCCAGCAGCTGGGGGACTAGCGGCAGCACAGATACGCAGTATTTT
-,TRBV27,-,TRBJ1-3,CASRPQGGGNTIYF,TGTGCCAGCAGGCCCCAGGGTGGGGGGAACACCATATATTTT
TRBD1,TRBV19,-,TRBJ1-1,CASRRDRRDTEAFF,TGTGCCAGTAGGAGGGACAGGAGGGACACTGAAGCTTTCTTT
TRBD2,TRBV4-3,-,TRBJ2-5,CASSQDLTSGGVETQYF,TGCGCCAGCAGCCAAGATTTAACTAGCGGGGGGGTGGAGACCCAGTACTTC
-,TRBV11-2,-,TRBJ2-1,CASSPQLDNEQFF,TGTGCCAGCAGCCCCCAACTAGACAATGAGCAGTTCTTC
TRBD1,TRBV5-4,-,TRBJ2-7,CASSSGQLTYEQYF,TGTGCCAGCAGCTCGGGACAGCTTACCTACGAGCAGTACTTC
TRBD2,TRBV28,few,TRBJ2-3,CASSLGGATSGYTDTQYF,TGTGCCAGCAGTCTTGGTGGGGCGACTAGCGGATACACAGATACGCAGTATTTT
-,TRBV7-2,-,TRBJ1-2,CASSLGQLRGYTF,TGTGCCAGCAGCTTAGGACAGCTTCGGGGCTACACCTTC
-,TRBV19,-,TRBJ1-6,CASMTGWNSPLHF,TGTGCCAGTATGACAGGTTGGAATTCACCCCTCCACTTT
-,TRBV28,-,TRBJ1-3,CASSLNRGSGNTIYF,TGTGCCAGCAGTTTAAATAGGGGCTCTGGAAACACCATATATTTT
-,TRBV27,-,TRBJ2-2,CASSRSGTWLNTGELFF,TGTGCCAGCAGTCGGAGCGGCACCTGGCTGAACACCGGGGAGCTGTTTTTT
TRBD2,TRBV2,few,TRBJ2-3,CASRPGLAGHTQYF,TGTGCCAGCCGTCCGGGACTAGCGGGACATACGCAGTATTTT
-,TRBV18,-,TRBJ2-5,CASSPPNYGEGQETQYF,TGTGCCAGCTCACCACCGAATTACGGTGAGGGCCAAGAGACCCAGTACTTC
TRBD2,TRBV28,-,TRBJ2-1,CASSSLGLAGAKDNEQFF,TGTGCCAGCAGTTCCCTGGGACTAGCGGGGGCCAAGGACAATGAGCAGTTCTTC
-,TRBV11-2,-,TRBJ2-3,CASSLVKPRVVADTQYF,TGTGCCAGCAGCTTAGTGAAGCCGCGGGTTGTGGCAGATACGCAGTATTTT
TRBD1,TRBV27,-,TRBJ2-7,CASSPLRGTGSLVGQYF,TGTGCCAGCAGTCCCCTGCGCGGGACAGGGTCCCTGGTTGGGCAGTACTTC
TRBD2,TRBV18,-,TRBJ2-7,CASSPWAGGAYEQYF,TGTGCCAGCTCACCATGGGCGGGGGGAGCCTACGAGCAGTACTTC
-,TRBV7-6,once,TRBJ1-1,CASSPDRLNTEAFF,TGTGCCAGCAGCCCCGACAGACTGAACACTGAAGCTTTCTTT
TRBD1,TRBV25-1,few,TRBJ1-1,CASSGGGPDRGRTEAFF,TGTGCCAGCAGTGGGGGGGGTCCTGACAGGGGCCGAACTGAAGCTTTCTTT
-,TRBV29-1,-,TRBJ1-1,CSVQPLARNTEAFF,TGCAGCGTCCAACCCTTGGCCAGGAACACTGAAGCTTTCTTT
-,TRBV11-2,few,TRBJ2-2,CASTIDGRGGELFF,TGTGCCAGCACTATAGACGGCAGGGGTGGGGAGCTGTTTTTT
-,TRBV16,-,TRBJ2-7,CASSRTGHEQYF,TGTGCCAGCAGCCGCACAGGGCACGAGCAGTACTTC
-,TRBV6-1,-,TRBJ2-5,CASSLGGGETQYF,TGTGCCAGCTCTCTAGGGGGGGGAGAGACCCAGTACTTC
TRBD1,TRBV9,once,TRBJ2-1,CASSTRGQSYNEQFF,TGTGCCAGCAGCACACGGGGACAGTCCTACAATGAGCAGTTCTTC
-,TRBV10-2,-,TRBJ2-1,CATGGNNEQFF,TGCGCCACCGGAGGGAACAATGAGCAGTTCTTC
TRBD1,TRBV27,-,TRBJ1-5,CASRASGQGAGQPQHF,TGTGCCAGCAGAGCTAGCGGACAGGGGGCTGGTCAGCCCCAGCATTTT
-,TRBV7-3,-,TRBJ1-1,CASSPLGGNTEAFF,TGTGCCAGCAGCCCCCTCGGGGGGAACACTGAAGCTTTCTTT
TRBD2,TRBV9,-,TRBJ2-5,CASSPGGGRETQYF,TGTGCCAGCAGCCCGGGAGGGGGAAGAGAGACCCAGTACTTC
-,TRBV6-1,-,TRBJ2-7,CASRVTLGLYEQYF,TGTGCCAGCAGGGTTACCCTGGGCCTCTACGAGCAGTACTTC
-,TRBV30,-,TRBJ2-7,CAWSGGARTSYEQYF,TGTGCCTGGAGTGGCGGCGCGAGAACCTCCTACGAGCAGTACTTC
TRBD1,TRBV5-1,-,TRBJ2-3,CASSRDRGYTDTQYF,TGCGCCAGCAGCCGGGACAGGGGGTACACAGATACGCAGTATTTT
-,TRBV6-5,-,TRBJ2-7,CASSYVGNYEQYF,TGTGCCAGCAGTTACGTCGGGAACTACGAGCAGTACTTC
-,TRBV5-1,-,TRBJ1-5,CASSLELNQPQHF,TGCGCCAGCAGCTTGGAATTAAATCAGCCCCAGCATTTT
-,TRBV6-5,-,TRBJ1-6,CASRPQEGPDSPLHF,TGTGCCAGCAGACCCCAGGAGGGTCCCGATTCACCCCTCCACTTT
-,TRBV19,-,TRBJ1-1,CASSMGGARTEAFF,TGTGCCAGTAGTATGGGGGGGGCTCGGACTGAAGCTTTCTTT